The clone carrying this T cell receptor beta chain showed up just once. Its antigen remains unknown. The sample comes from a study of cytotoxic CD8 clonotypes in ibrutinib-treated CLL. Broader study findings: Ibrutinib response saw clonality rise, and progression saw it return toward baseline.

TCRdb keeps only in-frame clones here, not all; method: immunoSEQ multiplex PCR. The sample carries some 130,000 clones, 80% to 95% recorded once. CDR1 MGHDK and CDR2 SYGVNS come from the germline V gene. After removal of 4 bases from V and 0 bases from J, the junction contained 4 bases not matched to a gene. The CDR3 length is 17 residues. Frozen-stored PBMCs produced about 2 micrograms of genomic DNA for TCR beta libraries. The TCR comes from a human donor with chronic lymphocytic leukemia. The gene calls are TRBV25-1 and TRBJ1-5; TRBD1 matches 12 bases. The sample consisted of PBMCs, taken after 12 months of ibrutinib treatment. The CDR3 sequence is CASSGDRGPLSNQPQHF. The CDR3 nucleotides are TGTGCCAGCAGTGGGGACAGGGGGCCTCTTAGCAATCAGCCCCAGCATTTT.